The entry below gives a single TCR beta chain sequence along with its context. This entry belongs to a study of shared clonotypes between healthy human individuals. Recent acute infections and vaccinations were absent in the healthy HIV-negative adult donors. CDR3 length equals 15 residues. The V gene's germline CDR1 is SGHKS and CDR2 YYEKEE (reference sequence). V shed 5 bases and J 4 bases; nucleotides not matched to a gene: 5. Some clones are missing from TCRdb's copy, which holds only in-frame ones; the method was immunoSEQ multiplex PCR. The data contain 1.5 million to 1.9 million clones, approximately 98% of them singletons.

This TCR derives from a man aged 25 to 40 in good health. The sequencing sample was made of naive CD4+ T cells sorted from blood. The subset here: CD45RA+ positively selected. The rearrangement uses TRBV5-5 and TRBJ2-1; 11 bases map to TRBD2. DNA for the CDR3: TGTGCCAGCAGAGCGACTAGCGGGATATACAATGAGCAGTTCTTC. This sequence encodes CASRATSGIYNEQFF.